These T cell receptor beta chains were read from a single sample in a study of OX40 agonist ivuxolimab in advanced cancers. Assay: immunoSEQ multiplex PCR; the TCRdb copy retains only in-frame clones and omits some. This repertoire shows about 110,000 clones, approximately 90% found once; its top ten account for 0.25% to 0.3%. Material: CD4+ or CD8+ T cells sorted from blood, obtained in a trial of the OX40 agonist ivuxolimab. These receptors originate from an adult with an advanced solid tumor such as melanoma, head and neck, liver or kidney cancer. CDR3s include the opening cysteine and the closing phenylalanine or tryptophan. D genes are given only for firm matches. Not all rows give a size; the values are once, few, many and, for expanded clones, a class.

v_gene,abundance,d_gene,j_gene,CDR3aa,CDR3nt
TRBV6-6,-,TRBD1,TRBJ1-2,CASSWTGVLNYGYTF,TGTGCCAGCAGTTGGACAGGAGTCCTAAACTATGGCTACACCTTC
TRBV28,-,TRBD1,TRBJ1-2,CASSGGGQNYGYTF,TGTGCCAGCAGTGGAGGGGGCCAAAACTATGGCTACACCTTC
TRBV10-2,-,-,TRBJ2-5,CASMQGETQYF,TGCGCCAGCATGCAGGGGGAGACCCAGTACTTC
TRBV7-9,-,TRBD2,TRBJ2-7,CASSLGAGGSGEQYF,TGTGCCAGCAGCCTAGGGGCGGGAGGGAGTGGCGAGCAGTACTTC
TRBV28,-,-,TRBJ2-2,CASSLTQGSTGELFF,TGTGCCAGCAGTTTAACCCAGGGGAGCACCGGGGAGCTGTTTTTT
TRBV10-2,-,TRBD2,TRBJ2-1,CASSEAGGPGNEQFF,TGCGCCAGCAGTGAAGCGGGGGGGCCAGGGAATGAGCAGTTCTTC
TRBV30,few,-,TRBJ1-2,CAWTFVSREGYTF,TGTGCCTGGACTTTTGTCTCCCGGGAAGGCTACACCTTC
TRBV6-1,-,-,TRBJ2-5,CASSEALAGGETQYF,TGTGCCAGCAGTGAAGCGCTGGCCGGTGGGGAGACCCAGTACTTC
TRBV28,-,-,TRBJ1-6,CASSLPRTAEDSPLHF,TGTGCCAGCAGTTTACCCCGGACGGCCGAGGATTCACCCCTCCACTTT
TRBV7-2,-,-,TRBJ1-1,CASSFQANLNTEAFF,TGTGCCAGCAGCTTCCAGGCGAACTTGAACACTGAAGCTTTCTTT
TRBV6-1,-,TRBD2,TRBJ2-7,CASSGLAGGPASSYEQYF,TGTGCCAGCAGTGGACTAGCGGGGGGCCCTGCGAGCTCCTACGAGCAGTACTTC
TRBV9,-,TRBD2,TRBJ2-7,CASSVDPSGTSYEQYF,TGTGCCAGCAGCGTAGATCCTAGCGGGACTTCCTACGAGCAGTACTTC
TRBV5-4,-,-,TRBJ2-3,CASSLGLARDTQYF,TGTGCCAGCAGCTTGGGTCTGGCGAGGGATACGCAGTATTTT
TRBV9,-,-,TRBJ2-3,CASSVAGAGDTQYF,TGTGCCAGCAGCGTAGCTGGGGCGGGAGATACGCAGTATTTT
TRBV9,-,TRBD2,TRBJ2-4,CASSVATSGNIQYF,TGTGCCAGCAGCGTAGCGACTAGCGGGAACATTCAGTACTTC
TRBV2,-,-,TRBJ1-4,CASSALFYEKLFF,TGTGCCAGCAGTGCCCTTTTCTATGAAAAACTGTTTTTT
TRBV5-6,once,-,TRBJ2-5,CASSFTQETQYF,TGTGCCAGCAGCTTTACGCAAGAGACCCAGTACTTC
TRBV19,once,TRBD1,TRBJ2-3,CASSIQGAYTDTQYF,TGTGCCAGTAGTATACAGGGGGCTTACACAGATACGCAGTATTTT
TRBV7-2,-,-,TRBJ1-4,CASSLGDPWEKLFF,TGTGCCAGCAGCTTAGGAGACCCATGGGAAAAACTGTTTTTT
TRBV30,-,-,TRBJ1-5,CAWSLAGPQHF,TGTGCCTGGTCCCTCGCGGGACCCCAGCATTTT
TRBV28,-,-,TRBJ1-5,CASSLELRQPQHF,TGTGCCAGCAGTTTAGAGCTGCGACAGCCCCAGCATTTT
TRBV7-2,-,-,TRBJ2-3,CASSSVTGSMGDTQYF,TGTGCCAGCAGCTCCGTGACAGGAAGCATGGGAGATACGCAGTATTTT